Listed here are 30 T cell receptor beta chains from one sample, sequenced in a study of cytomegalovirus exposure and HLA in healthy donors. Use of 60 Vbeta and 13 Jbeta primers characterized the PCR. Measured with immunoSEQ multiplex PCR; TCRdb has only the in-frame clones, and not every one. The table for this sample gives 80,000 to 100,000 clones. What was sequenced was PBMCs. Every receptor here comes from a man over 45 in good health and CMV-seronegative.

The chain couples TRBV4-1 to TRBJ1-1; maybe TRBD1 (6 bases). Trimming left V 3 bases short and J 1 base short, with 9 bases between. The CDR3 is 14 residues long. Germline CDR1 is MGHRA and CDR2 is YSYEKL. CDR3 sequence (DNA): TGCGCCAGCAGCCATCTGGACAGGAACACTGAAGCTTTCTTT. This gives the protein CASSHLDRNTEAFF.

J is TRBJ2-1 and V is TRBV28, with 11 bases that match TRBD2. This CDR3 contains 15 residues. V shed 2 bases, J shed 4 bases, and the junction held 1 base outside the gene matches. Germline-derived CDR1 and CDR2 are MDHEN and SYDVKM. Written as DNA, the CDR3 is TGTGCCAGCAGTTTAGTAGCGGGGGGGTACAATGAGCAGTTCTTC. Amino acid sequence: CASSLVAGGYNEQFF.

This chain uses TRBV7-9 with TRBJ2-5, with 9 bases matching TRBD1. The CDR3 length is 14 residues. CDR1 and CDR2 (germline): SEHNR, FQNEAQ (reference sequence). V dropped 5 bases and J dropped 1; count of bases not matched to a gene: 2. CDR3 protein: CASSPGQGQETQYF. The DNA of the CDR3 is TGTGCCAGCAGCCCGGGACAGGGCCAAGAGACCCAGTACTTC.

The DNA for the CDR3 is TGTGCCAGTAGTAGTCCTGCCGGGACAAGGCCCTACGAGCAGTACTTC. Translation: CASSSPAGTRPYEQYF. The V gene is TRBV19, the J gene TRBJ2-7, with D tentatively TRBD1 (6 bases). Trimming cost V 4 bases and J 2 bases, with 18 bases left between them. This CDR3 is 16 amino acids long. The germline CDR1 and CDR2 sequences are LNHDA and SQIVND (reference sequence).

This chain connects TRBV6-5 to TRBJ1-2, with TRBD1 as a possible D gene (6 bases). The CDR3 length is 13 residues. Trimming took 5 bases from V and 6 from J, leaving 13 bases between them. The V gene's germline CDR1 is MNHEY and CDR2 SVGAGI. The CDR3 sequence is CASSLDRPHGYTF. The CDR3 bases are TGTGCCAGCAGTCTGGACAGACCTCATGGCTACACCTTC.

The chain employs TRBV28 and TRBJ1-5; no firm D call. The V end was cut by 2 bases, the J end by 3 bases, with 14 bases between. CDR3 length equals 16 residues. Germline CDR1 is MDHEN and CDR2 is SYDVKM. The CDR3, as DNA: TGTGCCAGCAGTTTAGGTAAAGGGAGGGACAATCAGCCCCAGCATTTT. The encoded protein is CASSLGKGRDNQPQHF.

The chain employs TRBV6-6 and TRBJ2-2, with D tentatively TRBD1 (5 bases). This CDR3 contains 14 residues. The germline CDR1 and CDR2 sequences are MNHNY and SVGAGI (reference sequence). Deletions cut 8 bases from V and 1 base from J, with 11 bases between. The CDR3 coding sequence is TGTGCCAGCGGGGAACAGGTGAACACCGGGGAGCTGTTTTTT. Protein: CASGEQVNTGELFF.

V and J are TRBV7-2 and TRBJ1-5; 7 bases match TRBD1. Germline V gives CDR1 SGHTA, CDR2 FQGNSA. This CDR3 contains 14 residues. Trimming removed 4 bases from V and 2 bases from J; junction bases left unmatched: 2. The CDR3 protein is CASSSGQGNQPQHF. The CDR3 coding sequence is TGTGCCAGCAGCTCCGGACAGGGCAATCAGCCCCAGCATTTT.

Written as DNA, the CDR3 is TGTGCCAGCAGCACTTCTGGAAACACCATATATTTT. Amino acid sequence: CASSTSGNTIYF. The chain joins TRBV28 to TRBJ1-3; D is uncertain. The germline V gene has CDR1 MDHEN and CDR2 SYDVKM. The V end lost 6 bases, the J end lost 1 base, and 4 bases lay between the germline ends. This CDR3 has 12 residues. Full variable domain (remainder filled in from reference TRBV28 and TRBJ1-3): DVKVTQSSRYLVKRTGEKVFLECVQDMDHENMFWYRQDPGLGLRLIYFSYDVKMKEKGDIPEGYSVSREKKERFSLILESASTNQTSMYLCASSTSGNTIYFGEGSWLTVV.

The chain employs TRBV5-4 and TRBJ2-7, with D hard to call. Germline CDR1 is SGHNT and CDR2 is YYREEE (reference sequence). This CDR3 region has 14 residues. V lost 4 bases and J lost 7, with 18 bases in between. This CDR3 is CASSPISPGREQYF. The CDR3 nucleotides read TGTGCCAGCAGCCCCATTTCTCCAGGAAGGGAGCAGTACTTC.

CDR3 DNA sequence: TGTGCCAGCAGCTTAGACAGATCCTACGAGCAGTACTTC. Amino acids: CASSLDRSYEQYF. The gene calls are TRBV7-8 and TRBJ2-7; no firm D call. Germline V gene data show CDR1 as SGHVS and CDR2 as FQNEAQ. The CDR3 has 13 amino acids. The V end lost 1 base, the J end lost 1 base, and 5 bases lay between the germline ends.

The chain combines TRBV7-9 with TRBJ1-1; D is ambiguous. The germline CDR1 and CDR2 sequences are SEHNR and FQNEAQ (reference sequence). This CDR3 is 13 amino acids long. V was trimmed by 3 bases and J by 0 bases, leaving 5 bases between them. The CDR3 sequence: CASSLLMNTEAFF. The CDR3 DNA follows: TGTGCCAGCAGCTTGTTAATGAACACTGAAGCTTTCTTT.

The rearrangement joins TRBV28 to TRBJ2-1, with D hard to call. V was pared by 0 bases and J by 9 bases, with 6 bases between. Germline-derived CDR1 and CDR2 are MDHEN and SYDVKM. The CDR3 consists of 12 residues. In DNA, the CDR3 is TGTGCCAGCAGTTTATGGGCCAGTGAGCAGTTCTTC. Translating gives CASSLWASEQFF.

The chain couples TRBV7-2 to TRBJ1-6; 9 bases are a match to TRBD1. V dropped 3 bases and J dropped 9; count of bases not matched to a gene: 6. This CDR3 contains 15 residues. Looked up from germline, CDR1 is SGHTA and CDR2 is FQGNSA. Here the CDR3 DNA reads TGTGCCAGCAGCTTCCTGACAGGGGGGGGTTCACCCCTCCACTTT. Translating it yields CASSFLTGGGSPLHF.

The chain employs TRBV5-4 and TRBJ1-4; 8 nucleotides line up with TRBD1. J gave up 5 bases and V 0 bases, and 0 bases lay outside the gene matches. The CDR3 spans 14 residues. Germline V CDR1 and CDR2: SGHNT, YYREEE (reference sequence). CDR3 in amino acids: CASSLGTGNEKLFF. CDR3 coding DNA: TGTGCCAGCAGCTTGGGGACAGGGAATGAAAAACTGTTTTTT.

This chain joins TRBV18 and TRBJ1-3; D remains ambiguous. The germline V and J ends were trimmed by 3 bases and 2 bases, with 11 bases remaining between them. This CDR3 comprises 15 residues. Germline CDR1 KGHSH, CDR2 LQKENI. The CDR3 reads CASSPTQEAGNTIYF. The CDR3, as DNA: TGTGCCAGCTCACCGACTCAGGAGGCTGGAAACACCATATATTTT.

V usage is TRBV19 and J usage is TRBJ2-7, with 8 nucleotides matching TRBD1. J lost 7 bases, V lost 2 bases, and 4 bases had no gene match. The CDR3 runs 13 residues. Germline V gene lookup returns CDR1 LNHDA and CDR2 SQIVND (reference sequence). As DNA, the CDR3 is TGTGCCAGTAGTATAAGGACAGGGCGGGAGCAGTACTTC. Translation: CASSIRTGREQYF.

The V and J genes are TRBV28 and TRBJ2-2, with D possibly being TRBD2 (6 bases). The V gene lost 4 bases and the J gene lost 5 bases, with 11 bases spanning the gap. Germline lookup yields CDR1 MDHEN and CDR2 SYDVKM. The length of the CDR3 is 14 residues. The CDR3 here is CASSSGLQTGELFF. For the CDR3, the DNA is TGTGCCAGCAGTTCGGGACTCCAGACCGGGGAGCTGTTTTTT.

This chain joins TRBV7-6 and TRBJ2-2; 7 nucleotides line up with TRBD2. V shed 5 bases and J 4 bases; nucleotides not matched to a gene: 16. The CDR3 sequence is 18 residues long. Germline V CDR1 and CDR2: SGHVS, FNYEAQ. CDR3: CASSLEQGWRGSTGELFF. CDR3 in DNA: TGTGCCAGCAGCCTAGAACAAGGCTGGCGGGGGTCCACCGGGGAGCTGTTTTTT.

J is TRBJ2-6 and V is TRBV5-1; possibly TRBD2 for D (6 bases). V lost 1 base and J 2 bases, leaving 10 bases between the germline ends. Germline V gene lookup returns CDR1 SGHRS and CDR2 YFSETQ. This CDR3 has 16 residues. The CDR3 nucleotides read TGCGCCAGCAGCTTGCAAGGCGGGGCTGGGGCCAACGTCCTGACTTTC. Translated: CASSLQGGAGANVLTF.

The CDR3: CASSQGDSSDEQYF. DNA for the CDR3: TGCGCCAGCAGCCAAGGGGACTCTTCTGACGAGCAGTACTTC. J is TRBJ2-7 and V is TRBV4-3, with D possibly being TRBD2 (6 bases). The V gene's germline CDR1 is LGHNA and CDR2 YSLEER. The CDR3 length is 14 residues. Trimming left V 1 base short and J 5 bases short, with 12 bases between.

The chain recombines TRBV28 with TRBJ2-2; 9 positions agree with TRBD2. Germline CDR1 reads MDHEN; CDR2 reads SYDVKM. The V segment lost 2 bases and the J segment 5 bases; nucleotides outside the gene matches: 6. This CDR3 contains 16 residues. The CDR3 reads CASSLASGVLTGELFF. The CDR3 DNA follows: TGTGCCAGCAGTTTAGCTAGCGGGGTATTAACCGGGGAGCTGTTTTTT.

This chain links TRBV19 with TRBJ1-1, with D possibly matching TRBD1 (5 bases). CDR1 is LNHDA, CDR2 SQIVND, per germline (reference sequence). Trimming stripped 8 bases from V and 11 bases from J, with 15 bases between. The CDR3 is made up of 11 amino acids. CDR3: CASGDFLEAFF. CDR3 in DNA: TGTGCCAGTGGGGACTTCCTAGAGGCTTTCTTT.

The rearrangement uses TRBV5-1 and TRBJ2-3, with 13 bases lining up with TRBD2. Trimming took 4 bases from V and 2 from J; bases not matched to a gene: 7. Germline V gene sequence: CDR1 SGHRS, CDR2 YFSETQ. The CDR3 extends over 17 amino acids. The CDR3 reads CASSLWTSGGSTDTQYF. Written as DNA, the CDR3 is TGCGCCAGCAGCCTGTGGACTAGCGGGGGTTCCACAGATACGCAGTATTTT.

The chain joins TRBV7-9 to TRBJ2-2; weak D call: TRBD2 (5 bases). Deletions cut 5 bases from V and 1 base from J, with 8 bases between. CDR3 size: 14 residues. CDR1 is SEHNR and CDR2 is FQNEAQ in the germline V gene (reference sequence). CDR3 amino acids: CASSPDWNTGELFF. The DNA of the CDR3 is TGTGCCAGCAGCCCGGACTGGAACACCGGGGAGCTGTTTTTT. The full variable domain, with the rest looked up from reference TRBV7-9 and TRBJ2-2, is DTGVSQNPRHKITKRGQNVTFRCDPISEHNRLYWYRQTLGQGPEFLTYFQNEAQLEKSRLLSDRFSAERPKGSFSTLEIQRTEQGDSAMYLCASSPDWNTGELFFGEGSRLTVL.

J is TRBJ1-2 and V is TRBV10-2, with TRBD1 identical over 10 bases. Trimming took 0 bases from V and 4 from J; bases not matched to a gene: 8. This CDR3 region has 17 residues. The germline gives CDR1 WSHSY, CDR2 SAAADI. This CDR3 is CASSESADRTGGYGYTF. The CDR3 bases are TGCGCCAGCAGTGAGTCGGCGGACAGGACAGGGGGCTATGGCTACACCTTC.

The chain combines TRBV7-3 with TRBJ1-1; D gene ambiguous. Trimming removed 3 bases from V and 4 bases from J, with 9 bases in between. This CDR3 contains 13 residues. The germline V gene encodes CDR1 SGHTA and CDR2 FQGTGA. CDR3 coding DNA: TGTGCCAGCAGCTTTAGCGGCACCACTGAAGCTTTCTTT. Encoded protein: CASSFSGTTEAFF.

The chain has TRBV6-1 and TRBJ2-7, with TRBD1 as a possible D gene (5 bases). CDR3 length equals 15 residues. Germline V gene data show CDR1 as MNHNS and CDR2 as SASEGT. V was shortened by 3 bases and J by 0 bases, with 12 bases between the two germline ends. DNA of the CDR3: TGTGCCAGCAGTGACCTGACAGCTTCCTCCTACGAGCAGTACTTC. Its translation is CASSDLTASSYEQYF.

The gene calls are TRBV30 and TRBJ2-1; no firm D call. V was pared by 0 bases and J by 7 bases, with 7 bases between. The CDR3 sequence is 12 residues long. CDR1 is GTSNPN and CDR2 is SVGIG in the germline V gene (reference sequence). The CDR3 nucleotides read TGTGCCTGGAGTGTACTGAAGAATGAGCAGTTCTTC. It encodes CAWSVLKNEQFF.

The chain combines TRBV5-5 with TRBJ1-1; TRBD1 matches 9 bases. Germline V CDR1 and CDR2: SGHKS, YYEKEE (reference sequence). This CDR3 has 15 amino acids. The junction had 4 bases not matched to a gene; V was cut back by 3 bases and J by 1 base. The CDR3: CASSSWDRANTEAFF. The CDR3, as DNA: TGTGCCAGCAGCTCCTGGGACAGGGCGAACACTGAAGCTTTCTTT.